Sequencing of this T cell receptor (beta chain) was carried out in a study of cytomegalovirus exposure and HLA in healthy donors. Primers included in the PCR were 60 Vbeta and 13 Jbeta primers. Produced via immunoSEQ multiplex PCR; TCRdb's table is partial and in-frame only. In the table there are hundreds of thousands of clones, roughly 90% of which are singletons. This CDR3 comprises 11 residues. Germline lookup yields CDR1 LGHNT and CDR2 FRNRAP. The sample comprised PBMCs. This TCR derives from a woman younger than 35 in good health and CMV-seronegative. V is TRBV12-5 and J is TRBJ2-5; D is unresolved. The J call may be wrong; the DNA end is better matched by TRBJ2-7. For the CDR3, the DNA is TGTGCTAGTGGCCGCTCTTCCGAGCAGTACTTC. Translating it yields CASGRSSEQYF.